Reported below is one TCR beta chain. Its recognized antigen is unknown. The sample holds no much larger clone one base away, and base qualities are not on file. This entry comes from a study of control samples from healthy donors and cancer patients (dated by TCRdb to about 2020). Library generation was performed with the immunoSEQ multiplex PCR assay. TCRdb's version of the immuneACCESS table is confined to in-frame rearrangements and falls short of the full clone set. An unresolved V gene accounts for under half of the shortfall where checked; the remainder is of unknown origin. This sample has about 160,000 clones in its table, and over 90% of those were observed once. The top ten clonotypes cover approximately 0.97% of the sample. Spanning cysteine to phenylalanine, the CDR3 consists of 15 amino acids. This entry keeps only the CDR3 DNA: 45 bases, framed from base 1. Trimming accounts for 11 bases at V and 7 bases at J, while the number of junction bases matched to no gene is 13.

The sequence came from a woman in her thirties in good health. The sample was blood. This receptor chain uses TRBV23-1 and TRBJ2-1; 11 nucleotides in the junction match TRBD1. TRBV23-1 has ORF status, its function being uncertain. The CDR3 protein: CAPYGGDRGKNEQFF. The nucleotides are TGCGCCCCTTATGGGGGGGACAGGGGGAAGAATGAGCAGTTCTTC.